This T cell receptor (beta chain) was retrieved from a study of blood T cells in healthy people across ages. Whole-study context: Template switching picked up about one barcoded beta molecule for each two T cells.

A sample-barcoded 5' primer and a J-beta primer mix were used in a second PCR of about 7 to 12 cycles. Each CDR3 protein is one row after TCRdb ran MiXCR on the 5' RACE reads. The sample includes about 1.5 million distinct CDR3 sequences, around two fifths of them seen just once. Germline V lookup: CDR1 SNHLY, CDR2 FYNNEI. Trimming pared 6 bases from V and 0 bases from J, leaving 9 bases between. The CDR3 consists of 14 residues. This clonotype was seen repeatedly, ten times or more. V usage is TRBV2 and J usage is TRBJ2-1; D unclear. The TCR originated in a woman between 18 and 29 years old in good health. Input material: blood. CDR3 nucleotide sequence: TGTGCCAGCAGGGCAGGCAGCTCCTACAATGAGCAGTTCTTC. Encoded protein: CASRAGSSYNEQFF.